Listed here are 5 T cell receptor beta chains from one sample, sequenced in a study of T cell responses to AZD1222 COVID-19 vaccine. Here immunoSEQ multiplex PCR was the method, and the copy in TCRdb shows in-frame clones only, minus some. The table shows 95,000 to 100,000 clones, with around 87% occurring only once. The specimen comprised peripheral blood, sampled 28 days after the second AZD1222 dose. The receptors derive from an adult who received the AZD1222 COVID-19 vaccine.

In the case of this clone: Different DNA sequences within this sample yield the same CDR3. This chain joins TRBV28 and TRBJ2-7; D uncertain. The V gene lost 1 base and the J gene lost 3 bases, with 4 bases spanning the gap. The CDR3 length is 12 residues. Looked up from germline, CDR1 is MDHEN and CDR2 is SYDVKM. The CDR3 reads CASSLSRYEQYF. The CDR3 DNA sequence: TGTGCCAGCAGTTTATCACGCTACGAGCAGTACTTC.

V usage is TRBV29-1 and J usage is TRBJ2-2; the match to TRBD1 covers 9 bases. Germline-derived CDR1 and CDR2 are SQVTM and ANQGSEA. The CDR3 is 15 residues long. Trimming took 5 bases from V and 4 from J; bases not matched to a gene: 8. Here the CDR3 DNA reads TGCAGCGTTACCGGGACAGGGACGGGCACCGGGGAGCTGTTTTTT. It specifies CSVTGTGTGTGELFF.

CDR3 bases: TGTGCCAGCAGCTTGGGACGGGCTGCCTATAATTCACCCCTCCACTTT. Protein sequence: CASSLGRAAYNSPLHF. The rearrangement joins TRBV11-2 to TRBJ1-6, with D possibly TRBD1 on 5 matching bases. The CDR3 covers 16 residues. Germline lookup yields CDR1 SGHAT and CDR2 FQNNGV. V was clipped by 3 bases and J by 2 bases, with 11 bases between them.

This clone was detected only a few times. CDR3 sequence (DNA): TGTGCCAGCAGTGAGGGGGGGCACAATGAGCAGTTCTTC. It translates to CASSEGGHNEQFF. V gene TRBV6-4 combines with J gene TRBJ2-1; D is perhaps TRBD2 (7 bases). The germline V gene encodes CDR1 MRHNA and CDR2 SNTAGT. V was pared by 3 bases and J by 5 bases, with 8 bases between. There are 13 residues in the CDR3.

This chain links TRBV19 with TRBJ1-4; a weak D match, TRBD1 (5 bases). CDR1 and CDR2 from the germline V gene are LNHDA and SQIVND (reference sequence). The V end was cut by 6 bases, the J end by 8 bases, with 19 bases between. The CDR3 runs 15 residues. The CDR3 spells CASRPIDSRVEKLFF. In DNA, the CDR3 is TGTGCCAGTAGGCCTATAGACAGCAGGGTGGAAAAACTGTTTTTT.